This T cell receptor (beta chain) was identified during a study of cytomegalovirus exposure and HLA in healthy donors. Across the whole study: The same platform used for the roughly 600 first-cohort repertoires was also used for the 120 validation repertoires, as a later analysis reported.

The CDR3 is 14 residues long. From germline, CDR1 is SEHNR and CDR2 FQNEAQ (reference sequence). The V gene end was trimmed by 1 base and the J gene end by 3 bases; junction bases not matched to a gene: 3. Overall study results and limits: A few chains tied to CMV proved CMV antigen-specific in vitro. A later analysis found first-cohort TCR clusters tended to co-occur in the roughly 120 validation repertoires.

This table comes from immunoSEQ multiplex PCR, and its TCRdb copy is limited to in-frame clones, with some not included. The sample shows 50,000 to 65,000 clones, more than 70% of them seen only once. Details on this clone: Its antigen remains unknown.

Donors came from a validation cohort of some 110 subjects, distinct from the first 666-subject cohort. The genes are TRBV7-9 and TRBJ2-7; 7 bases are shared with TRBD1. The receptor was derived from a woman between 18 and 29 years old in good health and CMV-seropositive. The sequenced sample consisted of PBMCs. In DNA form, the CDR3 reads TGTGCCAGCAGCTTAGTCGGACAGGTCTACGAGCAGTACTTC. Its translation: CASSLVGQVYEQYF. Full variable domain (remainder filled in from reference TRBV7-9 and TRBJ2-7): DTGVSQNPRHKITKRGQNVTFRCDPISEHNRLYWYRQTLGQGPEFLTYFQNEAQLEKSRLLSDRFSAERPKGSFSTLEIQRTEQGDSAMYLCASSLVGQVYEQYFGPGTRLTVT.